Below, 30 T cell receptor beta chains from the same sample are listed, as sequenced in a study of cytomegalovirus exposure and HLA in healthy donors. The primer mix had 60 Vbeta and 13 Jbeta primers. The protocol was immunoSEQ multiplex PCR, while the TCRdb copy is restricted to in-frame clones and leaves out a portion. In the table there are about 170,000 clones, under 85% of which are singletons. Sequenced: PBMCs. These receptors originate from a woman aged 18-29 years in good health and CMV-seropositive.

The chain joins TRBV6-5 to TRBJ1-1, with 7 bases fitting TRBD1. Germline lookup yields CDR1 MNHEY and CDR2 SVGAGI. The CDR3 extends over 14 amino acids. Unmatched junction bases numbered 13, after V lost 10 bases and J lost 5 bases. The CDR3 bases are TGTGCCACCAACCGACAGGGATGGGAGACTGAAGCTTTCTTT. Encoded protein: CATNRQGWETEAFF.

The gene calls are TRBV5-1 and TRBJ1-6, with D tentatively TRBD1 (5 bases). The CDR3 covers 15 residues. Germline V gives CDR1 SGHRS, CDR2 YFSETQ. V lost 3 bases, J lost 7 bases, and 14 bases lay in between. CDR3 coding DNA: TGCGCCAGCAGCTCGGGGGTACCATCCAATTCACCCCTCCACTTT. This translates into CASSSGVPSNSPLHF.

This chain uses TRBV7-3 with TRBJ1-2, with 7 bases identical to TRBD1. The CDR3 covers 15 residues. J gave up 6 bases and V 0 bases, and 7 bases lay outside the gene matches. Germline V gene data show CDR1 as SGHTA and CDR2 as FQGTGA. The CDR3 region is CASSLTRTGGHGYTF. CDR3 DNA sequence: TGTGCCAGCAGCTTAACCCGGACAGGCGGGCATGGCTACACCTTC.

This rearrangement joins TRBV12-1 to TRBJ1-2; the D call of TRBD1 is as the table states it, not checked on the DNA. TRBV12-1 is deemed a pseudogene. This CDR3 is built from 19 residues. CDR3 DNA sequence: TGTGCCAGCAGCTCCTCCTTCTCCGGGACAGACCAACCAAACTATGGCTACACCTTC. It is translated as CASSSSFSGTDQPNYGYTF.

V gene TRBV5-6 combines with J gene TRBJ2-7, with TRBD1 matching 8 bases. After removal of 4 bases from V and 11 bases from J, the junction contained 8 bases not matched to a gene. Germline CDR1 and CDR2: SGHDT and YYEEEE. The CDR3 covers 12 residues. Here the CDR3 DNA reads TGTGCCAGCAGCACGACAGGGGAGAAGGAGTACTTC. Amino acid sequence: CASSTTGEKEYF.

This chain links TRBV13 with TRBJ1-4; 11 bases line up with TRBD1. The germline V gene has CDR1 PRHDT and CDR2 FYEKMQ (reference sequence). The V segment lost 5 bases and the J segment 8 bases; nucleotides outside the gene matches: 7. The CDR3 contains 15 residues. The DNA for the CDR3 is TGTGCCAGCAGCCCGGAGGGACAGGGGGGGGAAAAACTGTTTTTT. Translated, it gives CASSPEGQGGEKLFF.

The sample holds a few counts of this clone. V gene TRBV6-1 combines with J gene TRBJ2-3, with a tentative D call TRBD2 (6 bases). Trimming removed 3 bases from V and 5 bases from J, with 15 bases in between. Germline V gene data show CDR1 as MNHNS and CDR2 as SASEGT. The CDR3 extends over 15 amino acids. This chain's CDR3 is CASSEEGRFRDTQYF. CDR3 coding DNA: TGTGCCAGCAGTGAGGAGGGAAGGTTTAGAGATACGCAGTATTTT.

Written as DNA, the CDR3 is TGTGCTAGTGGTTGGGGGACTGCTTCAAACTATGGCTACACCTTC. As protein: CASGWGTASNYGYTF. The rearrangement uses TRBV12-5 and TRBJ1-2; D may be TRBD1 (5 bases). The CDR3 runs 15 residues. Germline lookup yields CDR1 LGHNT and CDR2 FRNRAP. Trimming took off 4 bases at V and 2 bases at J, with 14 bases between the two ends.

The rearrangement joins TRBV27 to TRBJ2-7, with a weak D call TRBD1 (7 bases). V was pared by 5 bases and J by 6 bases, with 11 bases between. CDR3 length: 12 amino acids. CDR1 MNHEY and CDR2 SMNVEV come from the germline V gene (reference sequence). CDR3: CASSLQGGEQYF. The CDR3 DNA sequence: TGTGCCAGCAGTCTTCAGGGGGGCGAGCAGTACTTC.

The V gene is TRBV7-6, the J gene TRBJ2-7; TRBD1 is a possible D gene (6 bases). Germline loops: CDR1 SGHVS, CDR2 FNYEAQ. V was clipped by 2 bases and J by 4 bases, with 12 bases between them. This CDR3 is built from 14 residues. CDR3 bases: TGTGCCAGCAGCTTAATCCCAGGGGCATACGAGCAGTACTTC. Encoded protein: CASSLIPGAYEQYF.

The chain links TRBV14 to TRBJ1-1; D gene uncertain. The CDR3 spans 12 residues. The germline gives CDR1 SGHDN, CDR2 FVKESK. Trimming cost V 4 bases and J 8 bases, with 11 bases left between them. The CDR3 spells CASSPAMREAFF. The CDR3 nucleotides are TGTGCCAGCAGCCCAGCCATGAGGGAAGCTTTCTTT.

This clone has more than one count but fewer than ten. The CDR3 region is CAGGLAGGLDTQYF. CDR3 nucleotide sequence: TGTGCCGGCGGACTAGCGGGGGGCCTGGATACGCAGTATTTT. This rearrangement joins TRBV5-4 to TRBJ2-3, with 14 bases identical to TRBD2. The V gene's germline CDR1 is SGHNT and CDR2 YYREEE (reference sequence). The V gene end was trimmed by 10 bases and the J gene end by 6 bases; junction bases not matched to a gene: 7. This CDR3 is 14 amino acids long.

The J gene is TRBJ2-1, the V gene TRBV7-3; unclear D gene. Germline CDR1 reads SGHTA; CDR2 reads FQGTGA. This CDR3 has 15 amino acids. V was clipped by 4 bases and J by 3 bases, with 13 bases between them. CDR3 DNA: TGTGCCAGCAGCTCTACAGCCACAAGCTACAATGAGCAGTTCTTC. Translating gives CASSSTATSYNEQFF. Based on the CDR3 plus reference TRBV7-3 and TRBJ2-1, the full variable domain is GAGVSQTPSNKVTEKGKYVELRCDPISGHTALYWYRQSLGQGPEFLIYFQGTGAADDSGLPNDRFFAVRPEGSVSTLKIQRTERGDSAVYLCASSSTATSYNEQFFGPGTRLTVL.

V is TRBV2 and J is TRBJ2-3, with a tentative D call TRBD2 (7 bases). V shed 7 bases and J shed 6 bases, with 11 bases lying between them. Per the germline V gene, CDR1 is SNHLY and CDR2 is FYNNEI. The length of the CDR3 is 12 residues. The CDR3 region is CASKGGYDTQYF. The DNA for the CDR3 is TGTGCCAGCAAGGGGGGGTATGATACGCAGTATTTT.

In this sample, this clone turned up once. The V and J genes are TRBV7-9 and TRBJ2-5, with 9 positions matching TRBD1. Trimming at V came to 3 bases and at J to 5 bases, leaving 10 bases not matched to a gene. The CDR3 is made up of 16 amino acids. CDR1 is SEHNR, CDR2 FQNEAQ, per germline (reference sequence). CDR3 bases: TGTGCCAGCAGCTTTCTCCTTGGGACAGGGAAGGAGACCCAGTACTTC. This translates into CASSFLLGTGKETQYF.

The rearrangement joins TRBV29-1 to TRBJ1-1; 7 bases are shared with TRBD1. The germline V gene encodes CDR1 SQVTM and CDR2 ANQGSEA. Trimming took 7 bases from V and 4 from J; bases not matched to a gene: 18. This CDR3 is built from 16 residues. In nucleotides, the CDR3 is TGCAGCGCCCAGACGTTGGCAGGGGGAGAAGGCACTGAAGCTTTCTTT. Protein: CSAQTLAGGEGTEAFF.

The chain carries TRBV18 and TRBJ1-2, with D maybe TRBD1 (5 bases). Germline CDR1 and CDR2: KGHSH and LQKENI. This CDR3 has 13 amino acids. Trimming removed 2 bases from V and 2 bases from J, with 6 bases in between. The CDR3 DNA follows: TGTGCCAGCTCACCAGACAGAAACTATGGCTACACCTTC. It is translated as CASSPDRNYGYTF.

The rearrangement joins TRBV6-5 to TRBJ1-5; 12 positions match TRBD1. CDR1 is MNHEY, CDR2 SVGAGI, per germline. J was trimmed by 5 bases and V by 4 bases; bases with no gene match: 3. The CDR3 is made up of 15 amino acids. In nucleotides, the CDR3 is TGTGCCAGCAGTTCAGGGACAGGGGGCGATCAGCCCCAGCATTTT. Its protein is CASSSGTGGDQPQHF.

In its sample, this clone was seen once. This rearrangement joins TRBV7-3 to TRBJ1-1; 7 nucleotides match TRBD1. CDR3 length: 14 amino acids. V trimming: 5 bases; J trimming: 6 bases; junction bases outside the gene matches: 9. From germline, CDR1 is SGHTA and CDR2 FQGTGA. CDR3 DNA sequence: TGTGCCAGCAGCCAACGCGACAGGGATCCTGAAGCTTTCTTT. Translating it yields CASSQRDRDPEAFF.

This sequence joins TRBV2 and TRBJ1-1, with TRBD1 identical over 9 bases. The CDR3 consists of 12 residues. In germline, CDR1 is SNHLY, CDR2 FYNNEI. Losses at the gene ends were 5 bases for V and 10 bases for J; bases not matched to a gene: 5. Written as DNA, the CDR3 is TGTGCCAGCAGTTACACAGGGGGCAGAGCTTTCTTT. This gives the protein CASSYTGGRAFF.

The CDR3 sequence is CASSYDRAKNYGYTF. The CDR3 DNA follows: TGTGCCAGCAGTTACGACAGGGCTAAAAACTATGGCTACACCTTC. The rearrangement joins TRBV6-5 to TRBJ1-2; TRBD1 aligns across 7 bases. From germline, CDR1 is MNHEY and CDR2 SVGAGI. V lost 2 bases, J lost 2 bases, and 5 bases stayed unmatched. This CDR3 contains 15 residues.

The V call is TRBV6-4, the J call TRBJ2-7, with 9 bases lining up with TRBD1. Trimming cost V 1 base and J 3 bases; bases outside gene matches: 10. Germline values: CDR1 MRHNA, CDR2 SNTAGT. This CDR3 is built from 17 residues. CDR3 bases: TGTGCCAGCAGTGACTTAACCCGGGACAGGGTCCTCTACGAGCAGTACTTC. This sequence encodes CASSDLTRDRVLYEQYF.

The chain links TRBV9 to TRBJ1-1; D ambiguous. V was trimmed by 4 bases and J by 1 base, leaving 14 bases between them. The CDR3 length is 15 residues. Per the germline V gene, CDR1 is SGDLS and CDR2 is YYNGEE. The CDR3 protein is CASSPDGLSNTEAFF. In DNA form, the CDR3 reads TGTGCCAGCAGCCCTGACGGACTCTCGAACACTGAAGCTTTCTTT.

The J gene is TRBJ1-4, the V gene TRBV20-1; weak D call: TRBD1 (6 bases). Deletions cut 4 bases from V and 8 bases from J, with 8 bases between. Germline CDR1 reads DFQATT; CDR2 reads SNEGSKA (reference sequence). This CDR3 contains 11 residues. The CDR3 region is CSAKQGEKLFF. The CDR3, as DNA: TGCAGTGCTAAACAGGGAGAAAAACTGTTTTTT.

Regarding this clone: The junction does not match germline at one end; this may be a read error. This specimen includes other DNA sequences encoding the same CDR3. The genes are TRBV2 and TRBJ2-3; a weak D match, TRBD1 (6 bases). Germline CDR1 reads SNHLY; CDR2 reads FYNNEI. This CDR3 spans 15 amino acids. The CDR3 sequence is CASSTRGISTDTQYF. The CDR3 nucleotides are TGCGCCAGCAGTACCAGGGGCATCAGCACAGATACGCAGTATTTT. Full variable domain (missing parts from reference TRBV2 and TRBJ2-3): EPEVTQTPSHQVTQMGQEVILRCVPISNHLYFYWYRQILGQKVEFLVSFYNNEISEKSEIFDDQFSVERPDGSNFTLKIRSTKLEDSAMYFCASSTRGISTDTQYFGPGTRLTVL.

The table lists this clone with a count of one. The gene calls are TRBV7-9 and TRBJ1-2; 10 positions match TRBD1. The germline V gene encodes CDR1 SEHNR and CDR2 FQNEAQ (reference sequence). The CDR3 extends over 16 amino acids. The V and J ends lost 4 bases and 4 bases, in that order; junction bases with no gene match: 9. CDR3 in amino acids: CASSSTGQGLSYGYTF. The CDR3 nucleotides read TGTGCCAGCAGCTCCACGGGACAGGGGCTGAGCTATGGCTACACCTTC. Supplemented by reference TRBV7-9 and TRBJ1-2, the full variable domain reads DTGVSQNPRHKITKRGQNVTFRCDPISEHNRLYWYRQTLGQGPEFLTYFQNEAQLEKSRLLSDRFSAERPKGSFSTLEIQRTEQGDSAMYLCASSSTGQGLSYGYTFGSGTRLTVV.

The rearrangement uses TRBV5-6 and TRBJ2-5, with 8 bases identical to TRBD1. The J call may be in error: the DNA end matches TRBJ2-7 better. This CDR3 region has 14 residues. Germline CDR1 SGHDT, CDR2 YYEEEE. CDR3 sequence reads: CASSWTGPYYEQYF. The CDR3, as DNA: TGTGCCAGCAGCTGGACAGGGCCCTACTACGAGCAGTACTTC.

This chain uses TRBV7-9 with TRBJ2-5; TRBD2 agrees at 11 bases. This CDR3 has 15 residues. CDR1 is SEHNR and CDR2 is FQNEAQ in the germline V gene (reference sequence). The V and J ends lost 7 bases and 5 bases, in that order; junction bases with no gene match: 9. As DNA, the CDR3 is TGTGCCAGCACCTCCGGGACTAGCGGTTTTGAGACCCAGTACTTC. Encoded protein: CASTSGTSGFETQYF.

This chain connects TRBV7-2 to TRBJ2-7; 8 nucleotides agree with TRBD1. Germline-derived CDR1 and CDR2 are SGHTA and FQGNSA. The V segment lost 3 bases and the J segment 0 bases; nucleotides outside the gene matches: 10. The CDR3 is 17 residues long. The CDR3 DNA follows: TGTGCCAGCAGCTTTATCGCAGGGGGCGATAGCTCCTACGAGCAGTACTTC. Translated, it gives CASSFIAGGDSSYEQYF.

This clone was observed a few times. The V gene is TRBV7-9, the J gene TRBJ2-1, with TRBD2 as a possible D gene (5 bases). Germline V CDR1 and CDR2: SEHNR, FQNEAQ (reference sequence). Between the trimmed V and J ends, which lost 2 bases and 3 bases, there was a span of 14 bases. There are 16 residues in the CDR3. The CDR3 is CASSLKFGGIYNEQFF. Here the CDR3 DNA reads TGTGCCAGCAGCTTAAAATTCGGAGGAATCTACAATGAGCAGTTCTTC.